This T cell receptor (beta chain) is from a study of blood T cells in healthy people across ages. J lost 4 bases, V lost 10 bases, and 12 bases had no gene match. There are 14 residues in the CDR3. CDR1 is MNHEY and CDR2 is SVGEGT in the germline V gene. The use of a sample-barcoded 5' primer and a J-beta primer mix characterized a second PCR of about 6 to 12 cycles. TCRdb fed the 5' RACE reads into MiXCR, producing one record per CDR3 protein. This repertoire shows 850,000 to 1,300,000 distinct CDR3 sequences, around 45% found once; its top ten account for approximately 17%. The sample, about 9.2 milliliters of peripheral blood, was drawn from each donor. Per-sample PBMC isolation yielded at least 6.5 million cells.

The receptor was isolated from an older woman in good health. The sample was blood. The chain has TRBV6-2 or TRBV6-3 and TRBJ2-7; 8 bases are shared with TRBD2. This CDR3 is CATERVAGIYEQYF. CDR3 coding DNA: TGTGCCACCGAAAGAGTAGCGGGGATTTACGAGCAGTACTTC.